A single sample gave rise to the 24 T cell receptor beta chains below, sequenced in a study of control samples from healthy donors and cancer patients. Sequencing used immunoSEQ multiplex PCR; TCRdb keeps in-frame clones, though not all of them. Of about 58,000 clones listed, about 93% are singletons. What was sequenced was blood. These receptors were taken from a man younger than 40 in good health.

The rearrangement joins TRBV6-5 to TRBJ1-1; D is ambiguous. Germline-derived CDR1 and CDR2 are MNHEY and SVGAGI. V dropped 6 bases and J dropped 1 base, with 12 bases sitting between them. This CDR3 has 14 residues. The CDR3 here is CASSQTRRNTEAFF. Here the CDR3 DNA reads TGTGCCAGCAGCCAAACAAGGAGGAACACTGAAGCTTTCTTT.

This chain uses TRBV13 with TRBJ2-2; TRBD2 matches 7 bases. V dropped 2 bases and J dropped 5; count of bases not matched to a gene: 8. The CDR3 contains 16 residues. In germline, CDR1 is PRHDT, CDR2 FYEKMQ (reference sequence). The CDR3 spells CASSLMRAGYTGELFF. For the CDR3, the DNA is TGTGCCAGCAGCTTAATGCGAGCGGGATATACCGGGGAGCTGTTTTTT.

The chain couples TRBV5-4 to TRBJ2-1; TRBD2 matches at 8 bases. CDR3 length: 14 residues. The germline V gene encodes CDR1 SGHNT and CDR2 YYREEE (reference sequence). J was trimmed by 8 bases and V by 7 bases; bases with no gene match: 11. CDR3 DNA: TGTGCCAGCTGGCCGAGCGGGGGTGTCCATGAGCAGTTCTTC. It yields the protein CASWPSGGVHEQFF.

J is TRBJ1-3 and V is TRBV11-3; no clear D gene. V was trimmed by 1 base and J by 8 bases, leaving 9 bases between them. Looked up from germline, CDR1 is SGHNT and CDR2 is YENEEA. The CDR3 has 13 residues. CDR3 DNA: TGTGCCAGCAGCTTAGGGCAGTGGGACACCATATATTTT. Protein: CASSLGQWDTIYF.

The CDR3 loop is CATSRDLGPEKLFF. The CDR3 DNA reads TGTGCCACCAGCAGAGATTTGGGGCCGGAAAAACTGTTTTTT. The genes are TRBV15 and TRBJ1-4, with D maybe TRBD1 (5 bases). The V end was cut by 0 bases, the J end by 8 bases, with 10 bases between. Germline V gene lookup returns CDR1 LNHNV and CDR2 YYDKDF (reference sequence). The CDR3 has 14 residues.

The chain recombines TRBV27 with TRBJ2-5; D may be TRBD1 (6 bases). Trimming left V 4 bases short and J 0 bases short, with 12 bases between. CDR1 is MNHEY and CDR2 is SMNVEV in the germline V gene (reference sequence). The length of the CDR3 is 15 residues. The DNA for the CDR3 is TGTGCCAGCAGTTACATCGACAGGTACCAAGAGACCCAGTACTTC. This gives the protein CASSYIDRYQETQYF.

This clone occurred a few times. CDR3 region: CASSLVQGAETQYF. CDR3 in DNA: TGTGCCAGCAGCTTAGTTCAGGGCGCAGAGACCCAGTACTTC. The chain links TRBV7-9 to TRBJ2-5; D is perhaps TRBD1 (5 bases). The CDR3 has 14 residues. Germline V CDR1 and CDR2: SEHNR, FQNEAQ (reference sequence). The V gene lost 1 base and the J gene lost 4 bases, with 10 bases spanning the gap.

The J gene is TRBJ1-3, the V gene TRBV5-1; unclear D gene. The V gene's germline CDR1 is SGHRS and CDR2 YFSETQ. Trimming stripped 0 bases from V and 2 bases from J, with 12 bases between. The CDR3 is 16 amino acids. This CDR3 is CASSLVGKAAGNTIYF. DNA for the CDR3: TGCGCCAGCAGCTTGGTAGGCAAGGCGGCTGGAAACACCATATATTTT.

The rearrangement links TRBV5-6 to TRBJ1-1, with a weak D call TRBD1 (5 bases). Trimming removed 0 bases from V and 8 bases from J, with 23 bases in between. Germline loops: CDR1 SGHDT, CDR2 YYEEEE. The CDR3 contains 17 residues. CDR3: CASSLGGNSGTHREAFF. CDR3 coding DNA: TGTGCCAGCAGCTTGGGGGGCAACTCCGGGACCCATAGAGAAGCTTTCTTT.

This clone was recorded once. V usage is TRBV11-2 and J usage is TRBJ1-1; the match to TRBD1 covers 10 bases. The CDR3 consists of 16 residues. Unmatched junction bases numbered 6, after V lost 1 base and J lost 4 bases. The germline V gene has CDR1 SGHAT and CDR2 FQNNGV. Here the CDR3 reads CASSLVGTGVFTEAFF. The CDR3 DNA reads TGTGCCAGCAGCTTAGTCGGGACAGGGGTATTCACTGAAGCTTTCTTT.

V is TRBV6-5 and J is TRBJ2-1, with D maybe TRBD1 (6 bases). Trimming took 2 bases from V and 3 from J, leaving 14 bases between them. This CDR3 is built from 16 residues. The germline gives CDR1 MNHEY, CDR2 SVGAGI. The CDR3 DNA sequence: TGTGCCAGCAGTTACACTAACAGGGTGGGCTACAATGAGCAGTTCTTC. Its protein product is CASSYTNRVGYNEQFF.

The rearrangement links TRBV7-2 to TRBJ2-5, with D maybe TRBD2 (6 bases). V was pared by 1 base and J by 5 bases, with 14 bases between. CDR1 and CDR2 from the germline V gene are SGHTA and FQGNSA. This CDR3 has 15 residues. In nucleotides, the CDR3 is TGTGCCAGCAGCTTAGTTAGCGGAAACTCGGAGACCCAGTACTTC. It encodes CASSLVSGNSETQYF.

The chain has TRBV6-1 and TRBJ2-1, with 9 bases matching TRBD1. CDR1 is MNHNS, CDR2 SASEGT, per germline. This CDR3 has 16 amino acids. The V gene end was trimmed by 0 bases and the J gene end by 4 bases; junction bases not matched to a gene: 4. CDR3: CASSEAYGQGYNEQFF. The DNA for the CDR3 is TGTGCCAGCAGTGAAGCTTACGGACAGGGGTACAATGAGCAGTTCTTC.

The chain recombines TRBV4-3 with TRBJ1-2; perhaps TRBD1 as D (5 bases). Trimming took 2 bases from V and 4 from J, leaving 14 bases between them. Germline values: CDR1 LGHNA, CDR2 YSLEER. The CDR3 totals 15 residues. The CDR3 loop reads CASSQMGGEVYGYTF. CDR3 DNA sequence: TGCGCCAGCAGCCAAATGGGGGGGGAGGTCTATGGCTACACCTTC.

Here the CDR3 reads CASSGTGNMNTEAFF. Written as DNA, the CDR3 is TGTGCCAGCAGCGGGACAGGGAACATGAACACTGAAGCTTTCTTT. The V gene is TRBV2, the J gene TRBJ1-1; 9 bases match TRBD1. The V gene end was trimmed by 6 bases and the J gene end by 0 bases; junction bases not matched to a gene: 5. Looked up from germline, CDR1 is SNHLY and CDR2 is FYNNEI. The CDR3 has 15 amino acids.

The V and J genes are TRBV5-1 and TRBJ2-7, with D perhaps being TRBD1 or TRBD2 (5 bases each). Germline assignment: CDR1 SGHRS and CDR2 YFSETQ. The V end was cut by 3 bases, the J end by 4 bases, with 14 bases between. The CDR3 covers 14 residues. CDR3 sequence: CASSSGTGDYEQYF. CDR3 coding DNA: TGCGCCAGCAGCTCCGGGACCGGCGATTACGAGCAGTACTTC.

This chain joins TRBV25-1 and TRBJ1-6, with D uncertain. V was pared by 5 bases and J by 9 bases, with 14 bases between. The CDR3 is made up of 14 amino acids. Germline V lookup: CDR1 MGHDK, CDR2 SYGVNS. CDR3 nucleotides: TGTGCCAGCAGTCCCCCTCTTGGATTTTCACCCCTCCACTTT. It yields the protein CASSPPLGFSPLHF.

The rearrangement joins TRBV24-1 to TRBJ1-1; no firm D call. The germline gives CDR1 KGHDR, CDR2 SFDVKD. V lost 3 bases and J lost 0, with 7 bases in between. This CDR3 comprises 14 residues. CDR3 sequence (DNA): TGTGCCACCAGTGATGGTCTGGTGAACACTGAAGCTTTCTTT. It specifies CATSDGLVNTEAFF.

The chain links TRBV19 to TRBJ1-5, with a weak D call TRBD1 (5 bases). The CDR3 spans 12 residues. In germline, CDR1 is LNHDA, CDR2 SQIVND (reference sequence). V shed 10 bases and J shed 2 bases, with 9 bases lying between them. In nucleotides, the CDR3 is TGTGCCACCGCAGGGCGCAATCAGCCCCAGCATTTT. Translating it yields CATAGRNQPQHF.

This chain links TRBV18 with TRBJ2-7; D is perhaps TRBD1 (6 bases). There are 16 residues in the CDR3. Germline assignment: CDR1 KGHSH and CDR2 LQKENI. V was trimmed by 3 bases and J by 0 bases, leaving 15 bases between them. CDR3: CASSPSGTSASYEQYF. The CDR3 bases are TGTGCCAGCTCACCTTCCGGGACATCAGCCTCCTACGAGCAGTACTTC.

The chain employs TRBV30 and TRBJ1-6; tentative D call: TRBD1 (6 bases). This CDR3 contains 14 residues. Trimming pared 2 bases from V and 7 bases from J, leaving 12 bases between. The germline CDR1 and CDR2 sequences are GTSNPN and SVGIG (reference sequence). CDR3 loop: CAWSLGTRNSPLHF. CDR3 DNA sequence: TGTGCCTGGAGTCTCGGGACAAGAAATTCACCCCTCCACTTT.

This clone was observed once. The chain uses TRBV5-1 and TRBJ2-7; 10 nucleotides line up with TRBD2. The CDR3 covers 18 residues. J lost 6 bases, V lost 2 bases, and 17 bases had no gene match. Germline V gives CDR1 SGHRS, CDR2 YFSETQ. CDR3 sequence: CASSLTGAATSGKGEQYF. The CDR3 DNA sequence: TGCGCCAGCAGCTTAACAGGGGCCGCCACTAGCGGGAAGGGCGAGCAGTACTTC.

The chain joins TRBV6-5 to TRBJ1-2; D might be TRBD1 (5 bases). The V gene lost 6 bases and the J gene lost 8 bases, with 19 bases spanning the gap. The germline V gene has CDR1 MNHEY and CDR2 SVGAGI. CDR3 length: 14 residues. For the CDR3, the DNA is TGTGCCAGCAGCCCAATGGGGGGGGGTTACGGCTACACCTTC. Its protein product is CASSPMGGGYGYTF.

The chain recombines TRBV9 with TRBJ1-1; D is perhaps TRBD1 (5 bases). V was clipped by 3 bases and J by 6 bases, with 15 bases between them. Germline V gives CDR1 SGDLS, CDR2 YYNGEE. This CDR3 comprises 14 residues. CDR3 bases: TGTGCCAGCAGCGCTCTGGAGGGACCAGCTGAAGCTTTCTTT. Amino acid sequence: CASSALEGPAEAFF.